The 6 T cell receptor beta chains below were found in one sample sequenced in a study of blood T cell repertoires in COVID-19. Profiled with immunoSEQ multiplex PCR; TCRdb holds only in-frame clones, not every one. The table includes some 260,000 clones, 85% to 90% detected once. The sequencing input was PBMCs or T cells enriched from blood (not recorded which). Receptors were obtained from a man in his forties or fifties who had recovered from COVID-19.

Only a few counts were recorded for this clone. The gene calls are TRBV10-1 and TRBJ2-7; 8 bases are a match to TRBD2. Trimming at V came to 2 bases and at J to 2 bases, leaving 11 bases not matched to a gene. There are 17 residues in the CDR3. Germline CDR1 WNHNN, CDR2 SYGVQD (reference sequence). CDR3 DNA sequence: TGCGCCAGCAGTGAGAGTGGCGGGGGGCCCCTTGCCTACGAGCAGTACTTC. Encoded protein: CASSESGGGPLAYEQYF.

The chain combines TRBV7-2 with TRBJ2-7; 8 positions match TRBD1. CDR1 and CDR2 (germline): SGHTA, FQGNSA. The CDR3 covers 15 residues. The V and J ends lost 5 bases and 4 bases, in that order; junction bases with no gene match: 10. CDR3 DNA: TGTGCCAGCAGCGCCGGACAGGGTGTCGGTTACGAGCAGTACTTC. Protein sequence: CASSAGQGVGYEQYF. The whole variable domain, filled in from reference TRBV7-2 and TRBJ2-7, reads GAGVSQSPSNKVTEKGKDVELRCDPISGHTALYWYRQSLGQGLEFLIYFQGNSAPDKSGLPSDRFSAERTGGSVSTLTIQRTQQEDSAVYLCASSAGQGVGYEQYFGPGTRLTVT.

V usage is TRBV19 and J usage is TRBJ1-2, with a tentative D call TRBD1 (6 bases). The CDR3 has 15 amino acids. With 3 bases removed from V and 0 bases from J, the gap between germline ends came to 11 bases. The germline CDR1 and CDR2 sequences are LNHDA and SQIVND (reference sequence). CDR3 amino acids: CASSIETGANYGYTF. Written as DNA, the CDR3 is TGTGCCAGTAGTATTGAGACAGGAGCTAACTATGGCTACACCTTC.

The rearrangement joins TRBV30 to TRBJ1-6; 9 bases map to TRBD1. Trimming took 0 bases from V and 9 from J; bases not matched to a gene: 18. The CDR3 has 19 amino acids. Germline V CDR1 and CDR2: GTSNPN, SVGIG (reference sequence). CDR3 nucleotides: TGTGCCTGGAGTGTTTCAACACCGGGACAGGGCTGGCTGCGTTCACCCCTCCACTTT. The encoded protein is CAWSVSTPGQGWLRSPLHF. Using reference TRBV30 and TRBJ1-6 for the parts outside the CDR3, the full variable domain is SQTIHQWPATLVQPVGSPLSLECTVEGTSNPNLYWYRQAAGRGLQLLFYSVGIGQISSEVPQNLSASRPQDRQFILSSKKLLLSDSGFYLCAWSVSTPGQGWLRSPLHFGNGTRLTVT.

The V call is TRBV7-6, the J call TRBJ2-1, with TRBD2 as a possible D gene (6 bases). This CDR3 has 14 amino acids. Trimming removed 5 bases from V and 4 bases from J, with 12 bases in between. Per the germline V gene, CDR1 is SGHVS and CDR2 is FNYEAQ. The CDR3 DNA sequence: TGTGCCAGCAGCCCTGGGACTTGGTACAATGAGCAGTTCTTC. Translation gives CASSPGTWYNEQFF.

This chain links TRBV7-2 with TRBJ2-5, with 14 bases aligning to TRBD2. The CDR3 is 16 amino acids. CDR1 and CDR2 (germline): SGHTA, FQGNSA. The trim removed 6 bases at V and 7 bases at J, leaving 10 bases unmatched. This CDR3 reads CASSERTSGGLVTQYF. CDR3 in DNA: TGTGCCAGCAGTGAGAGGACTAGCGGGGGGTTGGTGACCCAGTACTTC.